This T cell receptor (beta chain) emerged from a study of shared T cell receptors in the human thymus. The method was immunoSEQ multiplex PCR; TCRdb's version includes in-frame clones alone and lacks a portion of them. This table holds some 720,000 clones, approximately 88% found once. The data were also submitted as part of a second study, on human thymus T cells. This second study says: Congenital heart defects were the reason for the corrective surgery that the donors, healthy Finnish infants, were having. The thymus tissue came from resections taken during corrective heart surgery.

The sequence was obtained from a boy younger than two with a congenital heart defect. Sequencing was done on a sample of thymocytes.

This CDR3 reads CASSHVGGHRSGNTIYF. Here the CDR3 DNA reads TGCGCCAGCAGCCATGTTGGGGGACACCGCTCTGGAAACACCATATATTTT. The J gene is TRBJ1-3, the V gene TRBV4-3; D is possibly TRBD1 (6 bases). CDR3 length: 17 residues. Trimming pared 3 bases from V and 0 bases from J, leaving 15 bases between. CDR1 is LGHNA, CDR2 YSLEER, per germline.